A single sample gave rise to the 24 T cell receptor beta chains below, sequenced in a study of cytomegalovirus exposure and HLA in healthy donors. PCR involved 60 Vbeta and 13 Jbeta primers. Measured with immunoSEQ multiplex PCR; TCRdb has only the in-frame clones, and not every one. The sample shows fewer than 90,000 clones, about 80% of them seen only once. The specimen sequenced was PBMCs. These receptors all stem from a female donor in good health and CMV-seronegative.

This clone was counted a few times. CDR3 in DNA: TGTGCCAGCAGCTCGGGACAGACTACAGATACGCAGTATTTT. Residues: CASSSGQTTDTQYF. The chain combines TRBV7-6 with TRBJ2-3, with 7 bases fitting TRBD1. The CDR3 length is 14 residues. Germline-derived CDR1 and CDR2 are SGHVS and FNYEAQ. Trimming at V came to 4 bases and at J to 3 bases, leaving 4 bases not matched to a gene. The whole variable domain, remainder taken from reference TRBV7-6 and TRBJ2-3, is GAGVSQSPRYKVTKRGQDVALRCDPISGHVSLYWYRQALGQGPEFLTYFNYEAQQDKSGLPNDRFSAERPEGSISTLTIQRTEQRDSAMYRCASSSGQTTDTQYFGPGTRLTVL.

The rearrangement links TRBV10-3 to TRBJ2-3; TRBD2 matches at 12 bases. V trimming: 6 bases; J trimming: 1 base; junction bases outside the gene matches: 8. This CDR3 comprises 17 residues. Germline CDR1 reads ENHRY; CDR2 reads SYGVKD. The CDR3 sequence: CAIRGGLAGPRTDTQYF. The CDR3, as DNA: TGTGCCATCAGAGGTGGACTAGCGGGACCTCGCACAGATACGCAGTATTTT.

The V call is TRBV6-1, the J call TRBJ1-2; the D gene is possibly TRBD1 (5 bases). This CDR3 has 15 residues. Germline CDR1 MNHNS, CDR2 SASEGT. Trimming removed 6 bases from V and 0 bases from J, with 14 bases in between. Here the CDR3 reads CASRTIQESNYGYTF. CDR3 DNA sequence: TGTGCCAGCAGGACAATACAGGAATCTAACTATGGCTACACCTTC.

The V call is TRBV9, the J call TRBJ2-1; D uncertain. Germline V gene lookup returns CDR1 SGDLS and CDR2 YYNGEE. V was clipped by 0 bases and J by 6 bases, with 10 bases between them. The CDR3 is 14 amino acids. CDR3 sequence: CASSVETNGNEQFF. The CDR3 nucleotides are TGTGCCAGCAGCGTAGAGACAAACGGCAATGAGCAGTTCTTC.

The chain uses TRBV4-2 and TRBJ2-2; TRBD1 agrees at 7 bases. Germline values: CDR1 LGHNA, CDR2 YNFKEQ. The CDR3 is 17 residues long. V lost 4 bases and J lost 5; bases outside the gene matches: 13. The CDR3 region has the DNA TGTGCCAGCAGCCCGACAGGGAATTCCGGCGGGACCGGGGAGCTGTTTTTT. This sequence encodes CASSPTGNSGGTGELFF.

The V gene is TRBV18, the J gene TRBJ2-2; D remains ambiguous. Germline values: CDR1 KGHSH, CDR2 LQKENI. V lost 6 bases and J 4 bases, leaving 12 bases between the germline ends. The CDR3 is 14 amino acids. The CDR3: CASSFGSGTGELFF. DNA of the CDR3: TGTGCCAGCTCTTTCGGTTCGGGCACCGGGGAGCTGTTTTTT.

The chain employs TRBV27 and TRBJ2-7; D not certain. CDR1 MNHEY and CDR2 SMNVEV come from the germline V gene (reference sequence). V dropped 2 bases and J dropped 2 bases, with 7 bases sitting between them. This CDR3 spans 13 amino acids. CDR3 DNA sequence: TGTGCCAGCAGTTTAGGCAGTACCTACGAGCAGTACTTC. Amino acids: CASSLGSTYEQYF.

The rearrangement uses TRBV9 and TRBJ2-2; 7 positions match TRBD2. The CDR3 spans 12 residues. V lost 0 bases, J lost 13 bases, and 3 bases stayed unmatched. The germline V gene has CDR1 SGDLS and CDR2 YYNGEE. The chain's CDR3 is CASSVGGGRLFF. The DNA of the CDR3 is TGTGCCAGCAGCGTAGGCGGCGGGAGGCTGTTTTTT.

This chain's CDR3 is CASSQVSQRGGYNEQFF. The CDR3 nucleotides are TGCGCCAGCAGCCAAGTTTCCCAGCGGGGGGGTTACAATGAGCAGTTCTTC. This chain links TRBV4-1 with TRBJ2-1; 10 bases are a match to TRBD2. The CDR3 loop spans 17 amino acids. Germline V lookup: CDR1 MGHRA, CDR2 YSYEKL. The V gene end was trimmed by 1 base and the J gene end by 4 bases; junction bases not matched to a gene: 7.

The J gene is TRBJ1-4, the V gene TRBV9, with 7 nucleotides matching TRBD1. Germline lookup yields CDR1 SGDLS and CDR2 YYNGEE. The CDR3 runs 14 residues. The ends lost 3 bases at V and 2 bases at J; junction bases unmatched: 1. CDR3 region: CASSGRGTNEKLFF. DNA of the CDR3: TGTGCCAGCAGCGGCAGGGGGACTAATGAAAAACTGTTTTTT.

The J gene is TRBJ2-2, the V gene TRBV4-1; 8 bases fit TRBD2. CDR1 MGHRA and CDR2 YSYEKL come from the germline V gene. V lost 5 bases and J lost 3; bases outside the gene matches: 5. This CDR3 comprises 15 residues. This CDR3 is CASSSPGGDTGELFF. CDR3 DNA: TGCGCCAGCAGCTCCCCGGGAGGGGACACCGGGGAGCTGTTTTTT.

This chain links TRBV18 with TRBJ1-6; TRBD1 aligns across 7 bases. Per the germline V gene, CDR1 is KGHSH and CDR2 is LQKENI. V lost 3 bases and J lost 10; bases outside the gene matches: 12. This CDR3 contains 16 residues. The CDR3 reads CASSPTRTGRQSPLHF. CDR3 DNA: TGTGCCAGCTCACCGACCAGGACAGGTCGACAATCACCCCTCCACTTT.

This sequence joins TRBV6-5 and TRBJ2-2; D might be TRBD2 (5 bases). Germline CDR1 MNHEY, CDR2 SVGAGI. This CDR3 comprises 13 residues. Between the trimmed V and J ends, which lost 6 bases and 4 bases, there was a span of 9 bases. CDR3 residues: CASRPRGTGELFF. Here the CDR3 DNA reads TGTGCCAGCAGGCCTCGGGGCACCGGGGAGCTGTTTTTT.

The genes are TRBV27 and TRBJ2-2; 13 nucleotides align to TRBD2. CDR3 length: 15 residues. Germline-derived CDR1 and CDR2 are MNHEY and SMNVEV (reference sequence). The trim removed 2 bases at V and 7 bases at J, leaving 1 base unmatched. The CDR3 DNA reads as TGTGCCAGCAGTTTAACTAGCGGGGGGGGCGGGGAGCTGTTTTTT. Translating it yields CASSLTSGGGGELFF.

The J gene is TRBJ2-3, the V gene TRBV5-1; perhaps TRBD2 as D (5 bases). There are 14 residues in the CDR3. With 0 bases removed from V and 4 bases from J, the gap between germline ends came to 9 bases. Germline V gene lookup returns CDR1 SGHRS and CDR2 YFSETQ. CDR3 amino acids: CASSLAGVADTQYF. The CDR3 nucleotides are TGCGCCAGCAGCTTGGCCGGGGTGGCAGATACGCAGTATTTT. Together with reference TRBV5-1 and TRBJ2-3, the CDR3 gives the full variable domain: KAGVTQTPRYLIKTRGQQVTLSCSPISGHRSVSWYQQTPGQGLQFLFEYFSETQRNKGNFPGRFSGRQFSNSRSEMNVSTLELGDSALYLCASSLAGVADTQYFGPGTRLTVL.

The chain uses TRBV28 and TRBJ1-2; D perhaps matches TRBD1 (6 bases). The CDR3 is made up of 14 amino acids. CDR1 MDHEN and CDR2 SYDVKM come from the germline V gene. With 6 bases removed from V and 3 bases from J, the gap between germline ends came to 14 bases. The CDR3 nucleotides read TGTGCCAGCAGCGTAGGGGGGGCGGACTATGGCTACACCTTC. This gives the protein CASSVGGADYGYTF.

The chain has TRBV6-5 and TRBJ1-1; D is unclear. From germline, CDR1 is MNHEY and CDR2 SVGAGI. V shed 2 bases and J shed 3 bases, with 7 bases lying between them. The length of the CDR3 is 13 residues. The CDR3 loop reads CASSYEAYTEAFF. The CDR3 coding sequence is TGTGCCAGCAGTTACGAGGCCTACACTGAAGCTTTCTTT.

The chain links TRBV18 to TRBJ2-7, with 8 bases lining up with TRBD1. This CDR3 comprises 16 residues. The V segment lost 2 bases and the J segment 0 bases; nucleotides outside the gene matches: 6. Germline assignment: CDR1 KGHSH and CDR2 LQKENI. The CDR3: CASSPRTGQTSYEQYF. As DNA, the CDR3 is TGTGCCAGCTCACCAAGGACAGGGCAGACCTCCTACGAGCAGTACTTC.

CDR3 DNA sequence: TGTGCCTGGAGTCTCGATTCCGGGACAGGCCAACGGTCCCAGCATTTT. This translates into CAWSLDSGTGQRSQHF. This rearrangement joins TRBV30 to TRBJ1-5; 8 bases agree with TRBD1. V shed 2 bases and J 11 bases; nucleotides not matched to a gene: 17. The CDR3 totals 16 residues. Germline V lookup: CDR1 GTSNPN, CDR2 SVGIG (reference sequence).

The rearrangement links TRBV6-5 to TRBJ1-2, with D possibly TRBD1 on 6 matching bases. V was cut by 6 bases and J by 1 base, with 12 bases left in between. Per the germline V gene, CDR1 is MNHEY and CDR2 is SVGAGI. This CDR3 has 14 residues. CDR3 DNA: TGTGCCAGCAGCCGGGACACACTTAACTATGGCTACACCTTC. Translating gives CASSRDTLNYGYTF.

V and J are TRBV2 and TRBJ2-2; the D gene is possibly TRBD2 (6 bases). From germline, CDR1 is SNHLY and CDR2 FYNNEI. This CDR3 region has 15 residues. Trimming took off 6 bases at V and 2 bases at J, with 13 bases between the two ends. The CDR3 bases are TGTGCCAGCAGAGTCGGGAGTCGAAACACCGGGGAGCTGTTTTTT. Its protein product is CASRVGSRNTGELFF. The whole variable domain, filled in from reference TRBV2 and TRBJ2-2, reads EPEVTQTPSHQVTQMGQEVILRCVPISNHLYFYWYRQILGQKVEFLVSFYNNEISEKSEIFDDQFSVERPDGSNFTLKIRSTKLEDSAMYFCASRVGSRNTGELFFGEGSRLTVL.

The chain has TRBV15 and TRBJ2-7, with a tentative D call TRBD2 (6 bases). Germline assignment: CDR1 LNHNV and CDR2 YYDKDF (reference sequence). The CDR3 covers 15 residues. Trimming cost V 2 bases and J 0 bases, with 11 bases left between them. CDR3 coding DNA: TGTGCCACCAGCAGACAGGACTATCGCTCCTACGAGCAGTACTTC. This codes for CATSRQDYRSYEQYF.

The gene calls are TRBV27 and TRBJ1-4; D possibly corresponds to TRBD1 (6 bases). This CDR3 is 14 amino acids long. Germline V gene sequence: CDR1 MNHEY, CDR2 SMNVEV (reference sequence). V lost 8 bases, J lost 4 bases, and 14 bases lay in between. The CDR3 region is CASSTGRNNEKLFF. CDR3 sequence (DNA): TGTGCCAGCTCGACAGGTCGGAATAATGAAAAACTGTTTTTT.

The chain recombines TRBV7-9 with TRBJ2-7, with 9 nucleotides matching TRBD2. J was trimmed by 4 bases and V by 2 bases; bases with no gene match: 6. The germline V gene has CDR1 SEHNR and CDR2 FQNEAQ (reference sequence). CDR3 length: 15 amino acids. The CDR3 sequence is CASSLPGTSRYEQYF. The CDR3 region has the DNA TGTGCCAGCAGCTTACCCGGGACTAGCAGATACGAGCAGTACTTC.